The next 21 T cell receptor beta chains were all read from a single sample in a study of blood T cells in healthy people across ages. Next came a second PCR, run for about 6 to 12 cycles, which used a sample-barcoded 5' primer along with a J-beta primer mix. TCRdb used MiXCR to reprocess the 5' RACE reads, holding one entry per CDR3 protein. This sample yields around 800,000 distinct CDR3 sequences, of which around a quarter are seen a single time; 2.5% to 3.5% belongs to the top ten. This sample also belongs to another study, concerning T cells of mothers and their children.

The source material was blood. The receptors stem from a boy under 18 in good health.

Remarks on this clonotype: Relative to the germline gene, one junction end is altered; a read error may explain this. This sequence joins TRBV9 and TRBJ2-1; a weak D match, TRBD2 (7 bases). The V gene's germline CDR1 is SGDLS and CDR2 YYNGEE. This CDR3 region has 16 residues. CDR3 in amino acids: CASSVEGGGPYNGQFF. The CDR3 nucleotides read TGTGCCAGCAGCGTAGAAGGGGGGGGACCCTACAATGGGCAGTTCTTC.

This clonotype was found a few times. The rearrangement links TRBV24-1 to TRBJ1-2; maybe TRBD1 (5 bases). CDR1 and CDR2 (germline): KGHDR, SFDVKD. V was pared by 4 bases and J by 8 bases, with 13 bases between. The CDR3 extends over 13 amino acids. For the CDR3, the DNA is TGTGCCACCAGTGACCTCGGGGGATGGGGCTACACCTTC. This codes for CATSDLGGWGYTF.

This chain links TRBV7-9 with TRBJ2-3, with 10 bases that match TRBD2. V shed 3 bases and J 4 bases; nucleotides not matched to a gene: 7. CDR1 SEHNR and CDR2 FQNEAQ come from the germline V gene (reference sequence). The CDR3 has 16 residues. The CDR3 coding sequence is TGTGCCAGCAGCTTGGGCCTAGCGGGAGTAGCAGATACGCAGTATTTT. Translated: CASSLGLAGVADTQYF.

This chain joins TRBV4-1 and TRBJ1-2; 9 nucleotides match TRBD1. The trim removed 5 bases at V and 4 bases at J, leaving 11 bases unmatched. Germline CDR1 and CDR2: MGHRA and YSYEKL. There are 16 residues in the CDR3. In nucleotides, the CDR3 is TGCGCCAGCAGCTCACCGGGACAGGGTAGCTCCTATGGCTACACCTTC. Amino acids: CASSSPGQGSSYGYTF.

This clonotype appeared a single time. The chain uses TRBV7-3 and TRBJ2-1, with D possibly TRBD1 on 6 matching bases. Germline V gene data show CDR1 as SGHTA and CDR2 as FQGTGA. V was trimmed by 0 bases and J by 4 bases, leaving 10 bases between them. The CDR3 covers 15 residues. The CDR3 region is CASSLTGTLYNEQFF. In DNA, the CDR3 is TGTGCCAGCAGCTTAACCGGGACATTGTACAATGAGCAGTTCTTC.

The chain recombines TRBV5-1 with TRBJ2-2; either TRBD1 or TRBD2 may fit D (5 bases each). The germline CDR1 and CDR2 sequences are SGHRS and YFSETQ. The CDR3 has 16 residues. Trimming shortened V by 0 bases and J by 4 bases, and 13 bases separated the two germline ends. CDR3: CASSLGGAPSTGELFF. For the CDR3, the DNA is TGCGCCAGCAGCTTGGGAGGGGCCCCCTCCACCGGGGAGCTGTTTTTT.

The chain uses TRBV5-5 and TRBJ1-4; D is perhaps TRBD1 (5 bases). The CDR3 covers 13 residues. V shed 6 bases and J shed 10 bases, with 16 bases lying between them. Germline-derived CDR1 and CDR2 are SGHKS and YYEKEE (reference sequence). The CDR3 DNA reads TGTGCCAGCACCGGCGGTGGGGCGTCAAAACTGTTTTTT. It encodes CASTGGGASKLFF. The variable domain in full, completed from reference TRBV5-5 and TRBJ1-4, reads DAGVTQSPTHLIKTRGQQVTLRCSPISGHKSVSWYQQVLGQGPQFIFQYYEKEERGRGNFPDRFSARQFPNYSSELNVNALLLGDSALYLCASTGGGASKLFFGSGTQLSVL.

The chain couples TRBV12-3 or TRBV12-4 to TRBJ2-3; unclear D gene. The V gene lost 3 bases and the J gene lost 1 base, with 8 bases spanning the gap. This CDR3 region has 14 residues. The CDR3 nucleotides read TGTGCCAGCAGTTTGCCCCGCGGCACAGATACGCAGTATTTT. Translation: CASSLPRGTDTQYF.

A few counts support this clonotype. The J gene is TRBJ2-3, the V gene TRBV6-1, with D maybe TRBD2 (5 bases). The V and J ends lost 0 bases and 6 bases respectively, with 10 bases between them. There are 14 residues in the CDR3. CDR1 is MNHNS and CDR2 is SASEGT in the germline V gene. In DNA form, the CDR3 reads TGTGCCAGCAGTGAAGCGCTCCCGGGGGATACGCAGTATTTT. Translating gives CASSEALPGDTQYF.

The V and J genes are TRBV18 and TRBJ1-1; D unclear. Trimming left V 4 bases short and J 2 bases short, with 14 bases between. The length of the CDR3 is 15 residues. CDR1 and CDR2 (germline): KGHSH, LQKENI. The CDR3 reads CASSQSRGANTEAFF. The CDR3 nucleotides read TGTGCCAGCTCACAAAGCCGCGGCGCCAACACTGAAGCTTTCTTT.

In this sample, this clonotype turned up a few times. The V gene is TRBV5-1, the J gene TRBJ1-4; D possibly corresponds to TRBD1 (6 bases). V lost 4 bases, J lost 4 bases, and 11 bases lay in between. Germline V gives CDR1 SGHRS, CDR2 YFSETQ. This CDR3 contains 14 residues. CDR3 loop: CASSPTGFNEKLFF. CDR3 sequence (DNA): TGCGCCAGCAGCCCGACAGGCTTTAATGAAAAACTGTTTTTT.

In this sample, this clonotype turned up a few times. The V call is TRBV3-1, the J call TRBJ2-5; 7 bases match TRBD1. The assigned J gene may be wrong: the sequence end matches TRBJ2-1 better. The germline CDR1 and CDR2 sequences are LGHDT and YNNKEL (reference sequence). The CDR3 is 14 amino acids. The CDR3 DNA reads TGTGCCAGCAGCGCCCGACAGGGTGGGTATGAGCAGTTCTTC. Translating gives CASSARQGGYEQFF.

This clonotype was detected a few times. This chain links TRBV7-9 with TRBJ1-4, with 10 bases lining up with TRBD1. The CDR3 sequence is 15 residues long. Germline V gives CDR1 SEHNR, CDR2 FQNEAQ (reference sequence). The junction had 7 bases not matched to a gene; V was cut back by 5 bases and J by 7 bases. CDR3 sequence (DNA): TGTGCCAGCAGCGCCGACAGGGGGCTGATTGAAAAACTGTTTTTT. Its translation: CASSADRGLIEKLFF.

V usage is TRBV5-1 and J usage is TRBJ2-7; TRBD2 matches 12 bases. Trimming cost V 3 bases and J 0 bases; bases outside gene matches: 7. The CDR3 is 17 amino acids. Per the germline V gene, CDR1 is SGHRS and CDR2 is YFSETQ. This CDR3 reads CASSSRTSGVNSYEQYF. CDR3 DNA sequence: TGCGCCAGCAGCTCTCGGACTAGCGGGGTGAACTCCTACGAGCAGTACTTC. The full variable domain, with the rest looked up from reference TRBV5-1 and TRBJ2-7, is KAGVTQTPRYLIKTRGQQVTLSCSPISGHRSVSWYQQTPGQGLQFLFEYFSETQRNKGNFPGRFSGRQFSNSRSEMNVSTLELGDSALYLCASSSRTSGVNSYEQYFGPGTRLTVT.

The chain recombines TRBV20-1 with TRBJ1-1; tentative D call: TRBD1 (6 bases). Per the germline V gene, CDR1 is DFQATT and CDR2 is SNEGSKA (reference sequence). CDR3 length equals 17 residues. V was pared by 1 base and J by 6 bases, with 24 bases between. The CDR3 nucleotides are TGCAGTGCTAGAGGTAAAATGGACAGAATCGAAAATTCTGAAGCTTTCTTT. Its protein product is CSARGKMDRIENSEAFF.

This clonotype occurred a few times. One end of the junction fails to match germline, which may point to a read error. The rearrangement joins TRBV4-1 to TRBJ2-7; perhaps D is TRBD1 or TRBD2 (6 bases each). CDR1 MGHRA and CDR2 YSYEKL come from the germline V gene. The CDR3 length is 15 residues. The DNA for the CDR3 is TGTGCCAGCAGCCACCCTGGAGGGGGTTCCTACGAGCAGTACTTC. Translated: CASSHPGGGSYEQYF.

The chain is built from TRBV3-1 and TRBJ1-5; D not certain. The CDR3 has 14 amino acids. CDR1 and CDR2 from the germline V gene are LGHDT and YNNKEL (reference sequence). Trimming cost V 4 bases and J 2 bases, with 9 bases left between them. CDR3 nucleotides: TGTGCCAGCAGCCCGTCCAAAGGCAATCAGCCCCAGCATTTT. It codes for CASSPSKGNQPQHF.

This clonotype was seen more than once but under ten times. The chain employs TRBV6-2 or TRBV6-3 and TRBJ2-5; possible D gene TRBD2, 6 bases. Germline CDR1 is MNHEY and CDR2 is SVGEGT. CDR3 length: 16 residues. Trimming took 6 bases from V and 1 from J, leaving 18 bases between them. CDR3 in amino acids: CASRPLGLLSQETQYF. The CDR3 DNA reads TGTGCCAGCAGACCATTGGGACTCCTAAGCCAAGAGACCCAGTACTTC.

The chain carries TRBV30 and TRBJ2-1, with 7 positions matching TRBD2. Germline V gene sequence: CDR1 GTSNPN, CDR2 SVGIG (reference sequence). The CDR3 length is 10 residues. Unmatched junction bases numbered 3, after V lost 5 bases and J lost 11 bases. CDR3 nucleotide sequence: TGTGCCTGGGCCGGGACTAAGCAGTTCTTC. As protein: CAWAGTKQFF. Together with reference TRBV30 and TRBJ2-1, the CDR3 gives the full variable domain: SQTIHQWPATLVQPVGSPLSLECTVEGTSNPNLYWYRQAAGRGLQLLFYSVGIGQISSEVPQNLSASRPQDRQFILSSKKLLLSDSGFYLCAWAGTKQFFGPGTRLTVL.

In this sample, this clonotype turned up many times. The CDR3 sequence: CASSFHGGGYEQYF. CDR3 sequence (DNA): TGTGCCAGCAGTTTCCATGGTGGAGGCTACGAGCAGTACTTC. The rearrangement uses TRBV28 and TRBJ2-5; perhaps TRBD2 as D (5 bases). The J call may be faulty, since TRBJ2-7 better matches the DNA end. The CDR3 length is 14 residues. CDR1 is MDHEN, CDR2 SYDVKM, per germline.

The chain has TRBV20-1 and TRBJ2-1; 8 bases are shared with TRBD2. The CDR3 covers 14 residues. V lost 5 bases to trimming and J lost 2 bases; unmatched junction nucleotides: 5. Germline CDR1 is DFQATT and CDR2 is SNEGSKA (reference sequence). The CDR3, as DNA: TGCAGTGCTGTACGGGGGGGCCCCTACAATGAGCAGTTCTTC. Protein sequence: CSAVRGGPYNEQFF.